This T cell receptor beta chain was recovered during a study of blood T cell repertoires in COVID-19. Whole-study context: Specimens from acute and convalescent COVID-19 originated in the United States, Italy and Spain.

V was clipped by 3 bases and J by 4 bases; unmatched bases: 3. This CDR3 contains 15 residues. CDR1 is SGHAT and CDR2 is FQDESV in the germline V gene (reference sequence). Study processing details: Using reference gene primer amplification, nucleated cell counts were estimated. The repertoire was sequenced with immunoSEQ multiplex PCR; TCRdb's copy has only in-frame clones and lacks some. V, J and clone size are those of that table, while D and trimming were read from the DNA. The repertoire holds a few hundred thousand clones, with 80% to 90% as singletons. This chain joins TRBV11-1 and TRBJ2-3, with 11 bases that match TRBD1. Sequencing was performed on PBMCs or T cells enriched from blood (not recorded which). The sequence derives from a woman between 18 and 29 years old who had recovered from COVID-19. The CDR3 sequence: CASSFPGQGADTQYF. The CDR3 coding sequence is TGTGCCAGCAGCTTCCCGGGACAGGGGGCAGATACGCAGTATTTT.